This T cell receptor (beta chain) was captured in a study of T cell repertoires in cytomegalovirus infection (dated by TCRdb to the late 2010s). With respect to the entire study: The peptide stimulations were aimed at well-studied HLA-B-restricted epitopes as well as recently identified HLA-C-restricted CMV epitopes, whose presentation resists viral immunomodulation. Because public TCR beta signatures pointed to carriage of CMV infection together with the matching HLA type, the HLA type of each donor mattered for the analysis.

This specimen's treatment or condition label, interpreted: in vitro stimulation with specific CMV peptide epitopes to enrich CMV-specific T cells. Instrument on record: Illumina HiSeq 1500. TCRdb reran the public reads through fastp at Q25 and MiXCR, keeping productive beta chains. Every distinct CDR3 protein forms one entry, paired with its most common genes and DNA. This sample gives hundreds of thousands of distinct CDR3 sequences in total; 32% of them show up just once. The top ten hold over 10% of the sample. Beyond this particular receptor, the publication reports: In both this cohort and an independent approximately 350-donor cohort, the cumulative frequency of public TCR beta family members distinguished carriers of CMV infection plus the relevant HLA type. The ex vivo response was dominated by HLA-C-restricted CMV-specific TCR beta clonotypes, and the single most frequent clonotype in two of eight donors was supplied by these HLA-C-restricted clonotypes.

About this clonotype: Its antigen is not yet known. The sample holds no much larger clone one base away, and base qualities are not on file.

This TCR derives from a human donor in good health (CMV status not recorded). Some clones in this sample may be carry-over from other donors' samples. The sequencing here drew on cultured CD8+ T cells from PBMCs, taken from culture after CMV antigen stimulation.

The CDR3 protein sequence reads: CASSARWDIQYF. The nucleotides are TGTGCCAGCAGCGCCAGGTGGGACATTCAGTACTTC. The sequence is built from TRBV25-1 and TRBJ2-4; no D gene can be assigned with confidence. From the cysteine through the phenylalanine, the CDR3 covers 12 amino acids. CDR3 DNA is the only sequence kept; it has 36 bases, read in frame from the first base. Cut back by 6 bases and 8 bases, the V and J ends lie 11 bases apart. In the germline V gene, CDR1 corresponds to MGHDK and CDR2 to SYGVNS.